Listed below are T cell receptor beta chains from one sample, sequenced in a study of long-term antiretroviral therapy in people with HIV. TCRdb's copy holds only in-frame clones and misses some; the assay was immunoSEQ multiplex PCR. The sample comprises about 41,000 clones, about 94% of which are singletons, and approximately 2% rests with the top ten. Sequencing was performed on unsorted PBMCs, taken about 9.1 years after starting antiretroviral therapy. The receptors here all came from a man younger than 45 with HIV. Both conserved end residues are part of each CDR3. D genes are given only for firm matches.

v_call	d_call	j_call	cdr3_aa	cdr3_nt
TRBV28	.	TRBJ1-2	CASSLWQLGANYGYTF	TGTGCCAGCAGTTTATGGCAGCTCGGGGCTAACTATGGCTACACCTTC
TRBV10-3	.	TRBJ2-5	CAISDGETQYF	TGTGCCATCAGTGATGGAGAGACCCAGTACTTC
TRBV6-1	.	TRBJ1-1	CASSEPAMGTEAFF	TGTGCCAGCAGTGAACCCGCGATGGGCACTGAAGCTTTCTTT
TRBV15	TRBD2	TRBJ2-3	CATSRERGSTDTQYF	TGTGCCACCAGCAGAGAGCGGGGGAGCACAGATACGCAGTATTTT
TRBV4-1	TRBD2	TRBJ2-1	CASSPEGLAGVRSSYNEQFF	TGCGCCAGCAGCCCAGAGGGACTAGCGGGGGTCCGAAGCTCCTACAATGAGCAGTTCTTC
TRBV7-9	TRBD1	TRBJ1-2	CASSLGGQGAGYTF	TGTGCCAGCAGCTTAGGAGGGCAGGGGGCTGGCTACACCTTC
TRBV6-5	TRBD1	TRBJ2-7	CASSYDGQGSEQYF	TGTGCCAGCAGTTACGACGGACAGGGCAGCGAGCAGTACTTC
TRBV7-9	TRBD1	TRBJ2-7	CASSLPGQGSYEQYF	TGTGCCAGCAGCCTCCCGGGACAGGGGAGCTACGAGCAGTACTTC
TRBV4-1	TRBD2	TRBJ2-1	CASSQAGGAYNEQFF	TGCGCCAGCAGCCAAGCGGGGGGGGCTTACAATGAGCAGTTCTTC
TRBV7-9	.	TRBJ1-2	CASSPGAGYGYTF	TGTGCCAGCAGCCCAGGGGCAGGGTATGGCTACACCTTC